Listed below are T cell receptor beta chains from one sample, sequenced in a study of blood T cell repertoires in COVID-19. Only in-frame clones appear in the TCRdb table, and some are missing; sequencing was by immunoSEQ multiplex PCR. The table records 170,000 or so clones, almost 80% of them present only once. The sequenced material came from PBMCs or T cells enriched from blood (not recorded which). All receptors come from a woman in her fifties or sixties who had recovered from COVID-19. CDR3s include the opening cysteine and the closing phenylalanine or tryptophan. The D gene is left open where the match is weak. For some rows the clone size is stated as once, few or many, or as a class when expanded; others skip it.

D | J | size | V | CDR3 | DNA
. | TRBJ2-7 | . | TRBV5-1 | CASSLASGTLTEEQYF | TGCGCCAGCAGCTTGGCTTCGGGTACATTAACGGAAGAGCAGTACTTC
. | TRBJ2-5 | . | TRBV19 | CASTREGQKTQYF | TGTGCCAGTACGAGGGAAGGGCAAAAGACCCAGTACTTC
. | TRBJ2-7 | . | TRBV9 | CASSVAPNEYYEQYF | TGTGCCAGCAGCGTAGCACCCAACGAGTACTACGAGCAGTACTTC
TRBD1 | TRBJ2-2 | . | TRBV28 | CASSPQGPTNTGELFF | TGTGCCAGCAGTCCACAGGGGCCGACGAACACCGGGGAGCTGTTTTTT
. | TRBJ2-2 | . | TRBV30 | CAWRPRGRELFF | TGTGCCTGGAGGCCCAGGGGAAGGGAGCTGTTTTTT
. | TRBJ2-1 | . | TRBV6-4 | CASSVKADGYNEQFF | TGTGCCAGCAGTGTAAAAGCGGACGGTTACAATGAGCAGTTCTTC
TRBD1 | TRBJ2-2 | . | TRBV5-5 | CAAGQGANTGELFF | TGTGCCGCCGGACAGGGGGCGAACACCGGGGAGCTGTTTTTT
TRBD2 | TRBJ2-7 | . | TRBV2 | CASSPRAGDEQYF | TGTGCCAGCAGCCCAAGGGCGGGGGACGAGCAGTACTTC
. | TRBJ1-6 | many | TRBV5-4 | CASSYRGGVNSPLHF | TGTGCCAGCAGCTACCGCGGGGGCGTTAATTCACCCCTCCACTTT
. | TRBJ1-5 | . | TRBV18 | CASSKDQVLAQHF | TGTGCCAGCTCAAAAGACCAGGTTCTGGCCCAGCATTTT
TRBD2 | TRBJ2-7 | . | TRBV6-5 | CASSYSASGRAYEQYF | TGTGCCAGCAGTTACTCTGCTAGCGGGAGAGCCTACGAGCAGTACTTC
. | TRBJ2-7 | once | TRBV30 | CAWSPLFSYEQYF | TGTGCCTGGAGTCCCCTCTTTAGCTACGAGCAGTACTTC
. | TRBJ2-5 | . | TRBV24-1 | CATSDFRNLQETQYF | TGTGCCACCAGTGATTTTAGAAACCTTCAAGAGACCCAGTACTTC
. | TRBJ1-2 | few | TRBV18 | CASSPNGSGYTF | TGTGCCAGCTCACCAAACGGGAGTGGCTACACCTTC
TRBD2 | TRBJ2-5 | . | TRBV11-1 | CASSPLAGGSQETQYF | TGTGCCAGCAGCCCGCTAGCGGGAGGGTCACAAGAGACCCAGTACTTC
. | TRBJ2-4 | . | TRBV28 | CASSPSDIQNIQYF | TGTGCCAGCAGTCCTTCGGACATCCAAAACATTCAGTACTTC
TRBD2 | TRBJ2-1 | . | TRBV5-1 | CASSLPGLAGGVHGQFF | TGCGCCAGCAGCTTACCGGGACTAGCGGGAGGGGTCCACGGGCAGTTCTTC
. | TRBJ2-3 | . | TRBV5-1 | CASSVGGLASTDTQYF | TGCGCCAGCAGCGTGGGAGGCCTAGCGAGCACAGATACGCAGTATTTT
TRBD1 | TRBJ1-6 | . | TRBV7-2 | CASSITWDSSYNSPLHF | TGTGCCAGCAGCATAACGTGGGACAGCTCCTATAATTCACCCCTCCACTTT
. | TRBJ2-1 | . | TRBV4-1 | CASSQLYGEQFF | TGCGCCAGCAGCCAACTCTACGGGGAGCAGTTCTTC
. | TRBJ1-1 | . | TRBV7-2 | CASSLWGENTEAFF | TGTGCCAGCAGCTTATGGGGAGAAAACACTGAAGCTTTCTTT
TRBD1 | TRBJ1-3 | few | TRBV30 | CAWSGTGGGNTIYF | TGTGCCTGGAGCGGGACAGGGGGCGGAAACACCATATATTTT